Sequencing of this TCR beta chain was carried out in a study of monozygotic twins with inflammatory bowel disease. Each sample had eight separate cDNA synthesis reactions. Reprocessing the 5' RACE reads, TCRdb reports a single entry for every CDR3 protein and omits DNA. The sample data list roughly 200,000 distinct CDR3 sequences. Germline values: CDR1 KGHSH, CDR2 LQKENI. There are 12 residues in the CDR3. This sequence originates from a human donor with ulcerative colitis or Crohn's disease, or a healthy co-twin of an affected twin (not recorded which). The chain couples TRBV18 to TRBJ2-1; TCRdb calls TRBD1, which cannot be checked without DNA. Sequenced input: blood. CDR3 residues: CASSPDSNEQFF.